A single sample is the source of the 20 T cell receptor beta chains below, sequenced in a study of identical twins. Each CDR3 protein gets one entry after TCRdb re-called the 5' RACE reads with MiXCR. The sample contains just under 650,000 distinct CDR3 sequences, around 7.4% of which appear only once. The sample also formed part of further work on yellow fever vaccine responses in identical twins.

The specimen was PBMCs. The source of these receptors is a woman aged 18-30 years in good health.

This clonotype was seen ten or more times. The rearrangement uses TRBV7-9 and TRBJ2-1; tentatively, D is TRBD2 (5 bases). Germline V gives CDR1 SEHNR, CDR2 FQNEAQ (reference sequence). Trimming cost V 3 bases and J 5 bases, with 14 bases left between them. The CDR3 extends over 15 amino acids. The CDR3 DNA follows: TGTGCCAGCAGCTTCCATCGCGGAGGTGACAATGAGCAGTTCTTC. Translated, it gives CASSFHRGGDNEQFF.

Many counts were recorded for this clonotype. This CDR3 is CASSPPGTENYEQYF. As DNA, the CDR3 is TGCGCCAGCAGCCCCCCCGGGACAGAAAACTACGAGCAGTACTTC. The chain carries TRBV5-1 and TRBJ2-7, with TRBD1 identical over 7 bases. The ends lost 4 bases at V and 3 bases at J; junction bases unmatched: 10. The germline CDR1 and CDR2 sequences are SGHRS and YFSETQ. The CDR3 runs 15 residues. The variable domain in full, completed from reference TRBV5-1 and TRBJ2-7, reads KAGVTQTPRYLIKTRGQQVTLSCSPISGHRSVSWYQQTPGQGLQFLFEYFSETQRNKGNFPGRFSGRQFSNSRSEMNVSTLELGDSALYLCASSPPGTENYEQYFGPGTRLTVT.

This clonotype was found a few times. V usage is TRBV7-9 and J usage is TRBJ1-6; D not resolved. The CDR3 consists of 15 residues. Per germline, CDR1 SEHNR and CDR2 FQNEAQ (reference sequence). V gave up 4 bases and J gave up 8 bases, with 15 bases separating them. The CDR3 DNA is TGTGCCAGCAGCTACGGTGCGGGGAGCGATTCACCCCTCCACTTT. Its protein is CASSYGAGSDSPLHF. Full variable domain (rest looked up from reference TRBV7-9 and TRBJ1-6): DTGVSQNPRHKITKRGQNVTFRCDPISEHNRLYWYRQTLGQGPEFLTYFQNEAQLEKSRLLSDRFSAERPKGSFSTLEIQRTEQGDSAMYLCASSYGAGSDSPLHFGNGTRLTVT.

The V gene is TRBV12-3 or TRBV12-4, the J gene TRBJ2-5; D is ambiguous. The V end was cut by 3 bases, the J end by 1 base, with 9 bases between. The CDR3 has 14 amino acids. As DNA, the CDR3 is TGTGCCAGCAGTTTGAGGCCTTTCCAAGAGACCCAGTACTTC. This encodes CASSLRPFQETQYF.

The V call is TRBV5-5, the J call TRBJ1-1; 8 bases align to TRBD1. This CDR3 has 15 amino acids. V shed 4 bases, J shed 6 bases, and the junction held 11 bases outside the gene matches. Germline-derived CDR1 and CDR2 are SGHKS and YYEKEE (reference sequence). The CDR3 DNA is TGTGCCAGCAGCCGGAATGGACAGGGACTATCTGAAGCTTTCTTT. This encodes CASSRNGQGLSEAFF.

This clonotype appeared many times. The rearrangement joins TRBV12-3 or TRBV12-4 to TRBJ2-1, with 10 nucleotides matching TRBD1. V gave up 6 bases and J gave up 7 bases; unmatched junction bases: 12. The CDR3 contains 16 residues. This CDR3 reads CASRSTGTGADNEQFF. The CDR3 DNA reads as TGTGCCAGCAGGTCGACGGGGACAGGGGCCGATAATGAGCAGTTCTTC.

The chain carries TRBV10-3 and TRBJ2-1; TRBD1 aligns across 7 bases. V was clipped by 4 bases and J by 9 bases; unmatched bases: 3. Germline loops: CDR1 ENHRY, CDR2 SYGVKD. The CDR3 loop spans 12 amino acids. In DNA form, the CDR3 reads TGTGCCATCAGTGTAGGGGGCTCTGAGCAGTTCTTC. The encoded protein is CAISVGGSEQFF.

This clonotype was counted between two and nine times. The gene calls are TRBV11-1 and TRBJ1-1, with D perhaps TRBD1 (5 bases). Germline CDR1 is SGHAT and CDR2 is FQDESV (reference sequence). Trimming pared 1 base from V and 1 base from J, leaving 19 bases between. The CDR3 totals 18 residues. The CDR3 region has the DNA TGTGCCAGCAGCTTAGGAGGGGTAGGATCCCAGAAGAACACTGAAGCTTTCTTT. Translating gives CASSLGGVGSQKNTEAFF.

This clonotype came up many times. The rearrangement uses TRBV12-3 or TRBV12-4 and TRBJ2-7; unclear D gene. V was clipped by 2 bases and J by 3 bases, with 8 bases between them. The CDR3 totals 13 residues. CDR3 nucleotide sequence: TGTGCCAGCAGTTTATCGGGCAGCTACGAGCAGTACGTC. Amino acid sequence: CASSLSGSYEQYV.

This clonotype showed up just a few times. This chain links TRBV2 with TRBJ2-5; no definite D call. V lost 2 bases to trimming and J lost 4 bases, with 11 bases between them. CDR1 is SNHLY and CDR2 is FYNNEI in the germline V gene. The CDR3 runs to 14 residues. The CDR3 loop is CASSEQPEIETQYF. CDR3 nucleotides: TGTGCCAGCAGTGAACAACCAGAAATAGAGACCCAGTACTTC.

This clonotype was counted many times. The chain combines TRBV12-3 or TRBV12-4 with TRBJ2-1; D possibly uses TRBD1 or TRBD2 (6 bases each). V lost 10 bases and J 9 bases, leaving 13 bases between the germline ends. The CDR3 contains 11 residues. The CDR3 region is CATGAGFEQFF. As DNA, the CDR3 is TGTGCCACAGGGGCGGGATTTGAGCAGTTCTTC.

There are a few counts of this clonotype. The V gene is TRBV7-9, the J gene TRBJ1-1, with D perhaps TRBD1 (5 bases). V was cut by 0 bases and J by 6 bases, with 14 bases left in between. The length of the CDR3 is 15 residues. Germline lookup yields CDR1 SEHNR and CDR2 FQNEAQ (reference sequence). The CDR3 nucleotides are TGTGCCAGCAGCTTAGCGGGCAGGGTGATCGCTGAAGCTTTCTTT. It yields the protein CASSLAGRVIAEAFF.

The V and J genes are TRBV19 and TRBJ2-2, with 7 nucleotides matching TRBD1. CDR1 and CDR2 from the germline V gene are LNHDA and SQIVND (reference sequence). The CDR3 has 15 residues. The V and J ends lost 1 base and 4 bases, in that order; junction bases with no gene match: 3. The CDR3 spells CASSIGTGVTGELFF. CDR3 nucleotide sequence: TGTGCCAGTAGTATAGGTACAGGGGTCACCGGGGAGCTGTTTTTT.

This clonotype has a handful of counts. The rearrangement uses TRBV6-6 and TRBJ1-5; 7 nucleotides align to TRBD1. CDR3 length: 13 residues. Losses at the gene ends were 6 bases for V and 1 base for J; bases not matched to a gene: 0. Germline CDR1 and CDR2: MNHNY and SVGAGI (reference sequence). DNA of the CDR3: TGTGCCAGCAGGACAGGGAGCAATCAGCCCCAGCATTTT. Its translation is CASRTGSNQPQHF.

The V call is TRBV10-3, the J call TRBJ1-4; 9 positions agree with TRBD1. V dropped 10 bases and J dropped 5; count of bases not matched to a gene: 5. Germline lookup yields CDR1 ENHRY and CDR2 SYGVKD. This CDR3 is built from 13 residues. The CDR3 here is CATSQGANEKLFF. As DNA, the CDR3 is TGTGCCACCTCACAGGGGGCAAATGAAAAACTGTTTTTT.

The J gene is TRBJ1-1, the V gene TRBV28; 10 nucleotides line up with TRBD1. This CDR3 is built from 15 residues. J gave up 4 bases and V 5 bases, and 7 bases lay outside the gene matches. CDR1 MDHEN and CDR2 SYDVKM come from the germline V gene. This CDR3 is CASSPTGTGVTEAFF. CDR3 sequence (DNA): TGTGCCAGCAGTCCCACCGGGACAGGGGTCACTGAAGCTTTCTTT.

The chain couples TRBV6-1 to TRBJ1-1; D remains ambiguous. The germline V and J ends were trimmed by 4 bases and 6 bases, with 12 bases remaining between them. Germline V gene data show CDR1 as MNHNS and CDR2 as SASEGT. The CDR3 is 13 amino acids. The CDR3 DNA is TGTGCCAGCAGTGTCGTGCAAAGGGCTGAAGCTTTCTTT. Encoded protein: CASSVVQRAEAFF.

This chain connects TRBV18 to TRBJ2-7; 15 nucleotides agree with TRBD2. V shed 1 base and J 5 bases; nucleotides not matched to a gene: 3. CDR1 is KGHSH and CDR2 is LQKENI in the germline V gene. CDR3 length equals 16 residues. CDR3 in amino acids: CASSPRTSGRVNEQYF. CDR3 nucleotide sequence: TGTGCCAGCTCACCACGGACTAGCGGGAGGGTGAACGAGCAGTACTTC. Filled out from reference TRBV18 and TRBJ2-7, the complete variable domain reads NAGVMQNPRHLVRRRGQEARLRCSPMKGHSHVYWYRQLPEEGLKFMVYLQKENIIDESGMPKERFSAEFPKEGPSILRIQQVVRGDSAAYFCASSPRTSGRVNEQYFGPGTRLTVT.

This clonotype has a count of ten or more. The chain joins TRBV20-1 to TRBJ2-1; D call uncertain. V was shortened by 0 bases and J by 7 bases, with 1 base between the two germline ends. The CDR3 runs 10 residues. CDR1 is DFQATT, CDR2 SNEGSKA, per germline (reference sequence). The CDR3 nucleotides are TGCAGTGCTAGAGAGAATGAGCAGTTCTTC. It translates to CSARENEQFF.

This clonotype was seen a handful of times. This sequence joins TRBV7-2 and TRBJ2-5, with 11 bases aligning to TRBD2. Trimming took 3 bases from V and 5 from J; bases not matched to a gene: 5. Germline CDR1 reads SGHTA; CDR2 reads FQGNSA. The CDR3 has 15 amino acids. The CDR3 loop reads CASSFSGGALETQYF. CDR3 bases: TGTGCCAGCAGCTTTAGCGGGGGGGCCCTGGAGACCCAGTACTTC.